This T cell receptor (beta chain) was identified in a study of sequential checkpoint blockade in melanoma. At the level of the study: Each arm's sequence ended with maintenance nivolumab.

The repertoire was sequenced with immunoSEQ multiplex PCR; TCRdb's copy has only in-frame clones and lacks some. The table records roughly 9,300 clones, roughly 77% of them present only once. Treatment described: randomized to nivolumab then ipilimumab (arm A) or the reverse (arm B). DNA-damaging chemotherapy had not been given to any patient beforehand. PBMC sorting kept live CD3+CD8+ cells without CD19 or CD56. The table lists this clone with a count of one. The sequence derives from a human donor with melanoma. The sequences come from CD8+ T cells sorted from blood (inferred from file names), collected from a patient given nivolumab and ipilimumab in sequence.

As DNA, the CDR3 is TGTGCCAGCAGTGCCGCCGCGGCCTTTTACTCACCCCTCCACTTT. Its translation: CASSAAAAFYSPLHF. This rearrangement joins TRBV7-8 to TRBJ1-6; D gene uncertain. The CDR3 is 15 amino acids. Germline V gives CDR1 SGHVS, CDR2 FQNEAQ. Trimming shortened V by 6 bases and J by 10 bases, and 19 bases separated the two germline ends.